The sequence of this T cell receptor (beta chain) was determined in a study of tumor-infiltrating lymphocytes in primary liver carcinoma. Background on the study: All patients had surgically resected primary liver carcinoma.

With approximately 470 ng total RNA as template and a constant-region primer, TCR beta cDNA was made. ARM-PCR, slightly modified, supplied the TCR beta libraries through three nested multiplex PCR rounds. In the first two PCR rounds, TRBV1-TRBV30 forward primers were paired with a C-beta reverse primer, and each round lasted about 10 cycles. One entry per CDR3 protein results from TCRdb running MiXCR on the multiplex PCR reads. This sample has approximately 300,000 distinct CDR3 sequences, with 65% found just once. Unsorted whole blood supplied the RNA, and germline DNA was extracted too. Germline CDR1 and CDR2: WSHSY and SAAADI. The CDR3 is 15 amino acids. V lost 0 bases and J lost 2, with 9 bases in between.

This chain links TRBV10-2 with TRBJ2-3, with a possible D match to TRBD2 (5 bases). The sample taken for sequencing was peripheral blood. This TCR came from a middle-aged man with primary liver carcinoma and hepatitis B virus infection. CDR3 sequence (DNA): TGCGCCAGCAGTGAGTCTAACGGGGACACAGATACGCAGTATTTT. It is translated as CASSESNGDTDTQYF.